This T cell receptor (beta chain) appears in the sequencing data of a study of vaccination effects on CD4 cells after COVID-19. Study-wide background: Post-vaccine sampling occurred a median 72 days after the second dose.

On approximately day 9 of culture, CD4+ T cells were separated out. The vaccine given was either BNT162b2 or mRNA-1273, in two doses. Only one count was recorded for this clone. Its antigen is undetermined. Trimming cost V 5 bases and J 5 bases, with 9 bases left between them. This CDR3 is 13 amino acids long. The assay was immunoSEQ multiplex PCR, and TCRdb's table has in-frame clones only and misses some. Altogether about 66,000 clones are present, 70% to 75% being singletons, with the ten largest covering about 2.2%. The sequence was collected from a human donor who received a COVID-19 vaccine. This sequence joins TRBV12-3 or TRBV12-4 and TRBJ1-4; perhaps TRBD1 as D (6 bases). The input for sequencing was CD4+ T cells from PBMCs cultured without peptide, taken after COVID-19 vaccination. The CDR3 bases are TGTGCCAGCAGTAGGACAGAAAATGAAAAACTGTTTTTT. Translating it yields CASSRTENEKLFF.